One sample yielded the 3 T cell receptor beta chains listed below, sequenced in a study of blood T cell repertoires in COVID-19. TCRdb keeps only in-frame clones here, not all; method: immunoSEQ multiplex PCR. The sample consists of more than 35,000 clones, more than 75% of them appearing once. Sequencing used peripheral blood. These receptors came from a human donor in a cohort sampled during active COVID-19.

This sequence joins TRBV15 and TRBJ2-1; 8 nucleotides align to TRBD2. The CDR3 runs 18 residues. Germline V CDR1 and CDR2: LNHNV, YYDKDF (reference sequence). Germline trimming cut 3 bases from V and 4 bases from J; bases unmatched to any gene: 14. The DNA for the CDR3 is TGTGCCACCAGCAGTGGGTTGGGACTAGGAGTGGGGTACAATGAGCAGTTCTTC. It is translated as CATSSGLGLGVGYNEQFF.

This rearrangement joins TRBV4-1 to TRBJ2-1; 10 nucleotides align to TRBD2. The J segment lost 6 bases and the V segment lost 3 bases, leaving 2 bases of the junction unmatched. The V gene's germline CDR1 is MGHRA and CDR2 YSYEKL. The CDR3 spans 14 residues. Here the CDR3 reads CASSQPSGSNEQFF. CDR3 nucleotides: TGCGCCAGCAGCCAGCCTAGCGGGAGCAATGAGCAGTTCTTC.

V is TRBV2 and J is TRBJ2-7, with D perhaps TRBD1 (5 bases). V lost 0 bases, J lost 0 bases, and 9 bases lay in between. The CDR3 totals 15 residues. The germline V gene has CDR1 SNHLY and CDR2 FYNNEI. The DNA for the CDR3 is TGTGCCAGCAGTGAAGCGGGAAGGGGCTCCTACGAGCAGTACTTC. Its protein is CASSEAGRGSYEQYF.